Listed here is a single T cell receptor beta chain. Data came from immunoSEQ multiplex PCR; TCRdb stores just in-frame clones and leaves some out. Among roughly 97,000 clones, around nine tenths were seen once, and the ten largest hold 0.76%. The data stem from a study of T cell changes during pregnancy in multiple sclerosis. The V gene's germline CDR1 is SGHVS and CDR2 FNYEAQ. The V and J ends lost 4 bases and 5 bases, in that order; junction bases with no gene match: 5. This CDR3 comprises 14 residues. J is TRBJ2-7 and V is TRBV7-6; TRBD2 aligns across 10 bases. The TCR comes from a female donor in good health, enrolled as a control in a pregnancy study. Source: peripheral blood, taken in the second trimester of pregnancy. The CDR3 bases are TGTGCCAGCAGCTACTTAGCGGGAGGAGACGAGCAGTACTTC. This codes for CASSYLAGGDEQYF.